What follows are 2 T cell receptor beta chains derived from one specimen sequenced in a study of cytomegalovirus exposure and HLA in healthy donors. Amplification used 60 Vbeta primers and 13 Jbeta primers. The table came from immunoSEQ multiplex PCR; TCRdb's copy has only in-frame clones and leaves some out. The table lists about 140,000 clones, 60% to 85% of them singletons. Sequencing was carried out using PBMCs. All receptors derive from a man in his forties in good health and CMV-seronegative.

The chain combines TRBV27 with TRBJ1-1; 7 bases map to TRBD1. The CDR3 runs 14 residues. Germline V gene data show CDR1 as MNHEY and CDR2 as SMNVEV (reference sequence). V lost 5 bases, J lost 4 bases, and 7 bases stayed unmatched. The chain's CDR3 is CASSITGVGTEAFF. In DNA form, the CDR3 reads TGTGCCAGCAGTATAACAGGGGTGGGCACTGAAGCTTTCTTT.

The CDR3 DNA is TGTGCCATCAGTATACAGGAGCCCTCCTACGAGCAGTACTTC. Translated: CAISIQEPSYEQYF. The rearrangement uses TRBV10-3 and TRBJ2-5, with a possible D match to TRBD1 (5 bases). The J call may not be correct, given that the DNA end is closer to TRBJ2-7. Germline CDR1 ENHRY, CDR2 SYGVKD. The CDR3 runs to 14 residues.